One and the same sample provided the 11 T cell receptor beta chains below, sequenced in a study of T cells in Graves' hyperthyroidism and ophthalmopathy. RNA transcripts gave rise to amplified TCR beta CDR3 regions. A first-round RT-PCR of the TCR CDR3 used the HTBI primer set. TCRdb re-analysed the multiplex PCR reads in MiXCR, keeping a single row per CDR3 protein. Of 550,000 to 800,000 distinct CDR3 sequences listed, roughly 15% are singletons. Source material: blood. These TCRs come from a man in his late teens or twenties with Graves' hyperthyroidism.

This clonotype was observed many times. This chain links TRBV28 with TRBJ2-7; no definite D call. Per the germline V gene, CDR1 is MDHEN and CDR2 is SYDVKM. The CDR3 totals 13 residues. V lost 3 bases to trimming and J lost 2 bases, with 8 bases between them. CDR3 bases: TGTGCCAGCAGTTTTGTCGGCCCCTACGAGCAGTACTTC. Its translation is CASSFVGPYEQYF.

This clonotype was detected many times. V usage is TRBV28 and J usage is TRBJ1-2; D remains ambiguous. This CDR3 region has 15 residues. V was pared by 2 bases and J by 0 bases, with 10 bases between. CDR1 and CDR2 (germline): MDHEN, SYDVKM. As DNA, the CDR3 is TGTGCCAGCAGTTTAGGTCTGGGCCCTAACTATGGCTACACCTTC. This gives the protein CASSLGLGPNYGYTF.

The V call is TRBV10-2, the J call TRBJ2-4; the D gene is possibly TRBD1 (6 bases). Germline CDR1 and CDR2: WSHSY and SAAADI. The CDR3 contains 14 residues. V dropped 8 bases and J dropped 0 bases, with 11 bases sitting between them. The CDR3 spells CASGQLLAKNIQYF. CDR3 in DNA: TGCGCCAGCGGACAGTTACTAGCCAAAAACATTCAGTACTTC.

This clonotype was recorded at least ten times. DNA for the CDR3: TGTGCCAGCTCCGAAACCTACGAGCAGTACTTC. Protein sequence: CASSETYEQYF. V and J are TRBV18 and TRBJ2-7; unclear D gene. CDR3 length: 11 residues. Trimming cost V 6 bases and J 2 bases, with 5 bases left between them. Germline V CDR1 and CDR2: KGHSH, LQKENI.

Ten or more counts support this clonotype. The chain combines TRBV28 with TRBJ2-7, with TRBD2 as a possible D gene (5 bases). Deletions cut 6 bases from V and 0 bases from J, with 15 bases between. The CDR3 has 15 amino acids. Germline lookup yields CDR1 MDHEN and CDR2 SYDVKM. CDR3 nucleotide sequence: TGTGCCAGCAGACCGTTGGGAGCAGCCTCCTACGAGCAGTACTTC. This encodes CASRPLGAASYEQYF.

This clonotype has only a few counts. The J gene is TRBJ2-3, the V gene TRBV10-1, with 9 nucleotides matching TRBD2. This CDR3 contains 14 residues. Germline lookup yields CDR1 WNHNN and CDR2 SYGVQD (reference sequence). V trimming: 4 bases; J trimming: 6 bases; junction bases outside the gene matches: 5. The CDR3 DNA follows: TGCGCCAGCAGTGGGACTAGCGCCCGGGATACGCAGTATTTT. Its translation: CASSGTSARDTQYF.

In regard to this clonotype: This clone may be a read error of a much larger clone one base away. CDR3 residues: CASSLRGPTAETQYF. CDR3 nucleotides: TGTGCCAGCAGCTTAAGGGGCCCTACCGCCGAGACCCAGTACTTC. The chain combines TRBV7-2 with TRBJ2-5; tentative D call: TRBD1 (5 bases). The CDR3 is 15 amino acids. Trimming left V 2 bases short and J 5 bases short, with 15 bases between. Germline V gives CDR1 SGHTA, CDR2 FQGNSA.

This clonotype was observed many times. The CDR3 protein is CASSYSRGSYEQYF. In nucleotides, the CDR3 is TGTGCCAGCAGTTACTCGAGAGGCTCCTACGAGCAGTACTTC. V usage is TRBV6-5 and J usage is TRBJ2-7; D uncertain. The V end was cut by 0 bases, the J end by 0 bases, with 6 bases between. The germline V gene encodes CDR1 MNHEY and CDR2 SVGAGI. The CDR3 has 14 amino acids.

This clonotype was recorded many times. The rearrangement joins TRBV28 to TRBJ2-7; 9 bases agree with TRBD1. V dropped 5 bases and J dropped 4; count of bases not matched to a gene: 12. The CDR3 has 16 amino acids. CDR1 and CDR2 from the germline V gene are MDHEN and SYDVKM. In DNA, the CDR3 is TGTGCCAGCAGTCCACGGGGACAGGGTGCTGGTTACGAGCAGTACTTC. Protein sequence: CASSPRGQGAGYEQYF. Complete variable domain (other parts from reference TRBV28 and TRBJ2-7): DVKVTQSSRYLVKRTGEKVFLECVQDMDHENMFWYRQDPGLGLRLIYFSYDVKMKEKGDIPEGYSVSREKKERFSLILESASTNQTSMYLCASSPRGQGAGYEQYFGPGTRLTVT.

This clonotype was detected only a few times. The CDR3 protein is CASSEAGQGAGHNEQFF. CDR3 bases: TGTGCCAGCAGCGAGGCGGGACAGGGGGCTGGCCACAATGAGCAGTTCTTC. V gene TRBV5-6 combines with J gene TRBJ2-1; 12 bases align to TRBD1. Unmatched junction bases numbered 10, after V lost 4 bases and J lost 5 bases. Per the germline V gene, CDR1 is SGHDT and CDR2 is YYEEEE. The CDR3 length is 17 residues. The variable domain in full, completed from reference TRBV5-6 and TRBJ2-1, reads DAGVTQSPTHLIKTRGQQVTLRCSPKSGHDTVSWYQQALGQGPQFIFQYYEEEERQRGNFPDRFSGHQFPNYSSELNVNALLLGDSALYLCASSEAGQGAGHNEQFFGPGTRLTVL.

This clonotype was detected a few times. The gene calls are TRBV28 and TRBJ2-1, with D possibly TRBD2 on 6 matching bases. Germline V gene data show CDR1 as MDHEN and CDR2 as SYDVKM. The CDR3 is made up of 15 amino acids. Between the trimmed V and J ends, which lost 7 bases and 1 base, there was a span of 14 bases. CDR3 DNA sequence: TGTGCCAGCACCCGGTCGGAGGGGTCCTACAATGAGCAGTTCTTC. Translated, it gives CASTRSEGSYNEQFF.